This is a list of T cell receptor beta chains from one sample in a study of human T cells and chemical hapten exposure. In TCRdb, the RACE reads were re-called with MiXCR into one record per CDR3 protein. The repertoire holds about 380,000 distinct CDR3 sequences, 4.5% to 6% seen once, with around 2.6% in the top ten. Sequences were derived from whole blood, sampled in connection with sensitization to the hapten diphenylcyclopropenone (DPC). The receptors shown here come from a woman between 45 and 65 years old with alopecia areata. Some clones in this sample may be carry-over from other donors' samples. Each CDR3 is given with its conserved first and last residue. D genes are given only for firm matches. Size is stated for part of the rows, as once, few or many counts, or as a class when the clone is expanded.

D gene	J gene	CDR3 length	clone size	V gene	CDR3 protein	CDR3 DNA
NA	TRBJ2-2	14	few	TRBV2	CASINYQNTGELFF	TGTGCCAGCATTAACTATCAGAACACCGGGGAGCTGTTTTTT
TRBD1	TRBJ2-7	14	many	TRBV5-1	CASSLVGDRGEQYF	TGCGCCAGCAGCTTGGTTGGGGACAGAGGCGAGCAGTACTTC
TRBD2	TRBJ2-1	14	few	TRBV12-3/TRBV12-4	CASSPSGRVNEQFF	TGTGCCAGCAGTCCTAGCGGGAGAGTCAATGAGCAGTTCTTC
NA	TRBJ1-3	17	NA	TRBV4-2	CASSQVKGGSSGNTIYF	TGTGCCAGCAGCCAAGTGAAGGGGGGCTCCTCTGGAAACACCATATATTTT
TRBD2	TRBJ2-2	20	many	TRBV28	CASSPKEGTSGTHPPGELFF	TGTGCCAGCAGCCCTAAGGAAGGGACTAGCGGGACCCACCCACCGGGGGAGCTGTTTTTT
NA	TRBJ1-4	17	few	TRBV7-9	CASSSPETDATNEKLFF	TGTGCCAGCAGCTCGCCAGAGACTGATGCAACTAATGAAAAACTGTTTTTT
TRBD2	TRBJ2-3	15	NA	TRBV7-8	CASRFLAGSTDTQYF	TGTGCCAGCAGGTTTCTAGCGGGGAGCACAGATACGCAGTATTTT
NA	TRBJ2-3	13	few	TRBV29-1	CSVSRGVTDTQYF	TGCAGCGTATCCAGGGGAGTAACAGATACGCAGTATTTT
TRBD2	TRBJ2-1	17	few	TRBV20-1	CSARDHWASGVYNEQFF	TGCAGTGCTAGAGATCATTGGGCTAGCGGGGTGTACAATGAGCAGTTCTTC
NA	TRBJ2-7	11	NA	TRBV30	CAWRGGSEQYF	TGTGCCTGGAGGGGGGGTAGCGAGCAGTACTTC
TRBD1	TRBJ2-7	13	few	TRBV29-1	CSVLLGTGNEQYF	TGCAGCGTCCTACTCGGGACAGGGAACGAGCAGTACTTC
NA	TRBJ2-7	13	many	TRBV27	CASIQFLPYEQYF	TGTGCCAGCATTCAGTTCCTGCCCTACGAGCAGTACTTC
NA	TRBJ2-6	18	many	TRBV5-1	CASLPPREISSGANVLTF	TGCGCCAGTCTCCCACCCAGGGAGATCAGCTCTGGGGCCAACGTCCTGACTTTC
TRBD1	TRBJ1-4	14	many	TRBV7-9	CASSLATGVGKLFF	TGTGCCAGCAGCTTAGCGACAGGGGTTGGGAAACTGTTTTTT
TRBD1	TRBJ1-1	14	NA	TRBV20-1	CSASKTGYLTEALF	TGCAGTGCTAGCAAGACAGGGTATTTGACTGAAGCTTTATTT
TRBD1	TRBJ2-3	16	NA	TRBV6-5	CASSYSTGLSTDTQYF	TGTGCCAGCAGTTACTCGACAGGGCTTAGCACAGATACGCAGTATTTT
NA	TRBJ2-3	15	many	TRBV3-1	CASSQLGGLTDTQYF	TGTGCCAGCAGCCAGTTAGGGGGACTCACAGATACGCAGTATTTT
NA	TRBJ1-1	14	few	TRBV18	CASSEQGRDTEAFF	TGTGCCAGCTCAGAACAGGGAAGGGACACTGAAGCTTTCTTT
NA	TRBJ2-1	17	NA	TRBV21-1	CASSKRSGRASYNEQFF	TGTGCCAGCAGCAAAAGGAGCGGGAGGGCATCGTACAATGAGCAGTTCTTC
NA	TRBJ1-5	16	many	TRBV4-1	CASSQEYRASNQPQHF	TGCGCCAGCAGCCAAGAGTACAGGGCGAGCAATCAGCCCCAGCATTTT
NA	TRBJ2-7	12	few	TRBV12-3/TRBV12-4	CASSLNRAEQYF	TGTGCCAGCAGTCTTAACAGGGCCGAGCAGTACTTC
TRBD1	TRBJ2-1	14	many	TRBV7-9	CASSPGGQGGEQFF	TGTGCCAGCAGCCCAGGGGGCCAGGGCGGTGAGCAGTTCTTC
NA	TRBJ1-5	12	many	TRBV12-3/TRBV12-4	CASSASNQPQHF	TGTGCCAGCAGTGCCTCCAATCAGCCCCAGCATTTT
NA	TRBJ2-3	13	many	TRBV4-1	CASSQVSFHTQYF	TGCGCCAGCAGCCAAGTATCATTCCATACGCAGTATTTT
TRBD1	TRBJ1-2	13	many	TRBV7-2	CASSSTGVSGYTF	TGTGCCAGCAGCTCCACAGGGGTCTCTGGCTACACCTTC
NA	TRBJ1-3	14	NA	TRBV30	CAWSTDARGNTIYF	TGTGCCTGGAGTACCGACGCGAGAGGAAACACCATATATTTT
NA	TRBJ1-6	14	many	TRBV5-6	CASSLAGDNSPLHF	TGTGCCAGCAGCTTGGCGGGGGATAATTCACCCCTCCACTTT
NA	TRBJ2-1	16	NA	TRBV27	CASSLSGALPYNEQFF	TGTGCCAGCAGTTTATCAGGGGCACTTCCCTACAATGAGCAGTTCTTC
NA	TRBJ1-1	15	NA	TRBV6-1	CASSELWEANTEAFF	TGTGCCAGCAGTGAATTATGGGAGGCGAACACTGAAGCTTTCTTT
NA	TRBJ2-7	13	many	TRBV28	CASSLSRTYEQYF	TGTGCCAGCAGTCTCAGCAGAACCTACGAGCAGTACTTC
TRBD2	TRBJ2-3	15	many	TRBV20-1	CSAIRTSGGTDTQYF	TGCAGTGCTATACGGACTAGCGGGGGCACAGATACGCAGTATTTT
NA	TRBJ2-2	16	NA	TRBV2	CASSVTPPPNTGELFF	TGTGCCAGCAGTGTGACTCCCCCGCCGAACACCGGGGAGCTGTTTTTT
NA	TRBJ2-3	16	NA	TRBV18	CASPTVGASPTDTQYF	TGTGCCAGCCCAACAGTGGGCGCGTCCCCTACAGATACGCAGTATTTT
NA	TRBJ2-1	17	NA	TRBV7-2	CASSLFGLSRNHNEQFF	TGTGCCAGCAGCTTATTCGGACTTTCTCGAAACCACAATGAGCAGTTCTTC
NA	TRBJ2-2	13	NA	TRBV7-3	CASSPGEPGELFF	TGTGCCAGCAGCCCAGGGGAGCCCGGGGAGCTGTTTTTT
TRBD1	TRBJ1-1	18	many	TRBV4-2	CASSQVTGNWKMNTEAFF	TGTGCCAGCAGCCAGGTGACAGGGAACTGGAAAATGAACACTGAAGCTTTCTTT
NA	TRBJ2-1	12	many	TRBV25-1	CASSETTGEQFF	TGTGCCAGCAGTGAAACGACGGGTGAGCAGTTCTTC
NA	TRBJ2-1	11	NA	TRBV7-9	CASSFEKVWFF	TGTGCCAGCAGCTTTGAAAAGGTTTGGTTCTTC